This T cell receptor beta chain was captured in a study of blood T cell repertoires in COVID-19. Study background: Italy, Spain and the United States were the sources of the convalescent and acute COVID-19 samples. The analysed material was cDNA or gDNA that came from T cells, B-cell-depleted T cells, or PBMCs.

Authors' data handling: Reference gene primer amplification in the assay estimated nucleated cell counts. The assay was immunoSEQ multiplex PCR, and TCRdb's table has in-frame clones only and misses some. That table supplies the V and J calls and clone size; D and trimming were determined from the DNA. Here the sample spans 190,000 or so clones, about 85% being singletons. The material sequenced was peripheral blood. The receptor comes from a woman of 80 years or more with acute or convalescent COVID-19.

In DNA form, the CDR3 reads TGTGCCAGCAGCTTGGCAGGACAGGGTTGGCGAAAACTGTTTTTT. Encoded protein: CASSLAGQGWRKLFF. The V call is TRBV7-8, the J call TRBJ1-4; 8 bases are shared with TRBD1. Germline V gene sequence: CDR1 SGHVS, CDR2 FQNEAQ. The CDR3 runs 15 residues. Trimming cost V 3 bases and J 10 bases; bases outside gene matches: 10.